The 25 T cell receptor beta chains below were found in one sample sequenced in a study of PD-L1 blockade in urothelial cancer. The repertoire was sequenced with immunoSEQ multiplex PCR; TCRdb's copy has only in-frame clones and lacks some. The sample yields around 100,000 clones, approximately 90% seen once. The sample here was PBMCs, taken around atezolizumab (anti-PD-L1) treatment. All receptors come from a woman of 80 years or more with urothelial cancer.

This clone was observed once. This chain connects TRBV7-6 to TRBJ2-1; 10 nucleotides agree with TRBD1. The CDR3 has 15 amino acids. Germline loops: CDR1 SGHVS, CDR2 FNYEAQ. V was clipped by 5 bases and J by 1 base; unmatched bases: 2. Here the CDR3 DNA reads TGTGCCAGCAGCCGGACAGGGGGTTCCTACAATGAGCAGTTCTTC. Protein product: CASSRTGGSYNEQFF.

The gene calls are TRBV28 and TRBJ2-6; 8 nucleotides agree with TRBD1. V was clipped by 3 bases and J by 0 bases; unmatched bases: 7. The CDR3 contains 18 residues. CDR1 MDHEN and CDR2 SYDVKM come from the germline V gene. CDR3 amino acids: CASSFSGQGRSGANVLTF. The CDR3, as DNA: TGTGCCAGCAGTTTCTCCGGACAGGGTCGCTCTGGGGCCAACGTCCTGACTTTC.

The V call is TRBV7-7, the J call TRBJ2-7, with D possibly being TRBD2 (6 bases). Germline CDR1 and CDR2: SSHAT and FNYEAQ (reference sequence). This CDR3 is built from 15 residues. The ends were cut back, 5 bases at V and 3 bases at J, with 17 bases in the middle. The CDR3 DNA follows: TGTGCCAGCAGCCGCCAGACGGGGGAGAGCTACGAGCAGTACTTC. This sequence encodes CASSRQTGESYEQYF.

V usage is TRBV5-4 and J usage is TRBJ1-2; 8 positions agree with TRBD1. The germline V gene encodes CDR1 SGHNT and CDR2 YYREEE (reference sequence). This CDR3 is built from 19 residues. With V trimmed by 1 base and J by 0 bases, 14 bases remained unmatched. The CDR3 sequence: CASSLYVAGGITSNYGYTF. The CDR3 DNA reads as TGTGCCAGCAGCTTGTACGTCGCAGGGGGCATCACCTCTAACTATGGCTACACCTTC.

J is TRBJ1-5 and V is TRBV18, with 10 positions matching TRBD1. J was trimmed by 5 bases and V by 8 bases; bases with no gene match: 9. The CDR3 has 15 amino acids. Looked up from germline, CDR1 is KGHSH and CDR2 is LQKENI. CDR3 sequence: CASRRSGTGDQPQHF. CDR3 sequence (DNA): TGTGCCAGCAGAAGATCCGGGACAGGGGATCAGCCCCAGCATTTT.

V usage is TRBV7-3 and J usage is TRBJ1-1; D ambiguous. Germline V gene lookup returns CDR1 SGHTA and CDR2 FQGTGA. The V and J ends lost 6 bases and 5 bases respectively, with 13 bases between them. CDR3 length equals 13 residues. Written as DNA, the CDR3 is TGTGCCAGCAGTTCTACCCTTCGGACTGAAGCTTTCTTT. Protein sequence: CASSSTLRTEAFF. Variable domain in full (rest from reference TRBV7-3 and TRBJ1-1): GAGVSQTPSNKVTEKGKYVELRCDPISGHTALYWYRQSLGQGPEFLIYFQGTGAADDSGLPNDRFFAVRPEGSVSTLKIQRTERGDSAVYLCASSSTLRTEAFFGQGTRLTVV.

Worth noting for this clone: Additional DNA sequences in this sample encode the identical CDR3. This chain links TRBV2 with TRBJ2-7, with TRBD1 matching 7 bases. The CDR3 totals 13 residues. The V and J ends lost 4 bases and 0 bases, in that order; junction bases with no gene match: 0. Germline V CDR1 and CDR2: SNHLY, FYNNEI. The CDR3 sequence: CASSGDSSYEQYF. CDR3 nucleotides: TGTGCCAGCAGTGGGGACAGCTCCTACGAGCAGTACTTC.

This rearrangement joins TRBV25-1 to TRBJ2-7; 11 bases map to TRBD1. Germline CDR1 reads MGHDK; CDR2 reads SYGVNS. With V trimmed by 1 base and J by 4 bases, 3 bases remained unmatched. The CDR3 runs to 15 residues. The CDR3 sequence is CASSESGTGGYEQYF. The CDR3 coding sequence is TGTGCCAGCAGTGAATCCGGGACAGGGGGGTACGAGCAGTACTTC.

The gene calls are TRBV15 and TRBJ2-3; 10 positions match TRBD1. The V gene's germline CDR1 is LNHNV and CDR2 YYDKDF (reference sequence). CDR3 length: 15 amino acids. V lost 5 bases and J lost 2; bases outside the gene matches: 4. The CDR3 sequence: CATSPDRGPTDTQYF. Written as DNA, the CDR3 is TGTGCCACCAGCCCTGACAGGGGGCCCACAGATACGCAGTATTTT.

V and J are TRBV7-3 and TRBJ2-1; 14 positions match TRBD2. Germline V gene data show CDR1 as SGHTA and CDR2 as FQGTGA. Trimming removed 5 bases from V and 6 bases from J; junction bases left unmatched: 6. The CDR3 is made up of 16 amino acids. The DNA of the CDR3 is TGTGCCAGCAGCCAATCGACTAGCGGGAGGGTCAATGAGCAGTTCTTC. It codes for CASSQSTSGRVNEQFF. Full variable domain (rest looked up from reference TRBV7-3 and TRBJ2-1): GAGVSQTPSNKVTEKGKYVELRCDPISGHTALYWYRQSLGQGPEFLIYFQGTGAADDSGLPNDRFFAVRPEGSVSTLKIQRTERGDSAVYLCASSQSTSGRVNEQFFGPGTRLTVL.

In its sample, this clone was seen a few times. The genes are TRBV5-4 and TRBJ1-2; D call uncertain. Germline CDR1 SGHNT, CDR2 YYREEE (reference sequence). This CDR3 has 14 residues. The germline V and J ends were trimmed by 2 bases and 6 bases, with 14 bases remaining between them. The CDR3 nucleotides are TGTGCCAGCAGCTTTATCGTCCTAGGCCATGGCTACACCTTC. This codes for CASSFIVLGHGYTF. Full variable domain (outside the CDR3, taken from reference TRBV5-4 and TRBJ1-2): ETGVTQSPTHLIKTRGQQVTLRCSSQSGHNTVSWYQQALGQGPQFIFQYYREEENGRGNFPPRFSGLQFPNYSSELNVNALELDDSALYLCASSFIVLGHGYTFGSGTRLTVV.

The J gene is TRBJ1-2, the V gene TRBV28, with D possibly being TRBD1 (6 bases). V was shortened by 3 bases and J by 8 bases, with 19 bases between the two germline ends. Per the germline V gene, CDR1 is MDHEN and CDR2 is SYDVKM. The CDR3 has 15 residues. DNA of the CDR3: TGTGCCAGCAGTTTGGGATTACAGGGACGGTACGGCTACACCTTC. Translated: CASSLGLQGRYGYTF.

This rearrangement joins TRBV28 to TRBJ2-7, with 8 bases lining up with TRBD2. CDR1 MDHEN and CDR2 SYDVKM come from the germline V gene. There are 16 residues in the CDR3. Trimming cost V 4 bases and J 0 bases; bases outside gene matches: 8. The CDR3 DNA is TGTGCCAGCAGTTCCTTCTCCAGCGGGAGCTCCTACGAGCAGTACTTC. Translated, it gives CASSSFSSGSSYEQYF.

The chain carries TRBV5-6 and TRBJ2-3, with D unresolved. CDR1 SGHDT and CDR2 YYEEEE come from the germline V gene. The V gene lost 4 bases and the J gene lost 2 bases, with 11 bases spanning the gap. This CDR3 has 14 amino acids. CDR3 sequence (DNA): TGTGCCAGCAGCCAACCCTACCCCACAGATACGCAGTATTTT. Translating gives CASSQPYPTDTQYF. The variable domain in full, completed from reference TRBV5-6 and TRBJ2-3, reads DAGVTQSPTHLIKTRGQQVTLRCSPKSGHDTVSWYQQALGQGPQFIFQYYEEEERQRGNFPDRFSGHQFPNYSSELNVNALLLGDSALYLCASSQPYPTDTQYFGPGTRLTVL.

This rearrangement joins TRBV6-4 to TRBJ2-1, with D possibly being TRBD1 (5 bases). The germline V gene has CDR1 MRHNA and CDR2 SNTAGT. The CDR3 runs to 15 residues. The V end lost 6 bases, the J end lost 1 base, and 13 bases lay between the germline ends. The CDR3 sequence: CASRVSDRSYNEQFF. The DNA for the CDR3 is TGTGCCAGCAGAGTTTCCGACAGATCCTACAATGAGCAGTTCTTC.

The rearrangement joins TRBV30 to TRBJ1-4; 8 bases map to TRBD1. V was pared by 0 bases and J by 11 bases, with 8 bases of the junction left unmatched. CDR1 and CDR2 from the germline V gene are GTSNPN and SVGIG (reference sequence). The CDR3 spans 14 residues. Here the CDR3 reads CAWSVQGQGGKLFF. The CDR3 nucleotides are TGTGCCTGGAGTGTACAAGGACAGGGAGGGAAACTGTTTTTT. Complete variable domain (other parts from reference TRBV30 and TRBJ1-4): SQTIHQWPATLVQPVGSPLSLECTVEGTSNPNLYWYRQAAGRGLQLLFYSVGIGQISSEVPQNLSASRPQDRQFILSSKKLLLSDSGFYLCAWSVQGQGGKLFFGSGTQLSVL.

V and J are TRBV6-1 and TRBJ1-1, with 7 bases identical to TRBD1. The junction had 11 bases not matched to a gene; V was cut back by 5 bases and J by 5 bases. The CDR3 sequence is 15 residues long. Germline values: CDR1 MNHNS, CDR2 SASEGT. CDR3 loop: CASSFPRGAGTEAFF. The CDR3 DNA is TGTGCCAGCAGTTTCCCCAGGGGGGCAGGAACTGAAGCTTTCTTT.

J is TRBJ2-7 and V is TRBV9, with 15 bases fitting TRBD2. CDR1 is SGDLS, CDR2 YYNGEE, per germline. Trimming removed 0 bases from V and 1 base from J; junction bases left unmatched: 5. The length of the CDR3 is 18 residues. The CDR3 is CASSVGGLAGGGSYEQYF. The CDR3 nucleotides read TGTGCCAGCAGCGTAGGTGGACTAGCGGGAGGGGGGTCCTACGAGCAGTACTTC.

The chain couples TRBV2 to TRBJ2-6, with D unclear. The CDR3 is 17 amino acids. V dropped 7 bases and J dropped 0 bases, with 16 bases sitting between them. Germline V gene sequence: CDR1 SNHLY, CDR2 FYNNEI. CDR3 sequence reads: CASTGKVLTSGANVLTF. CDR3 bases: TGTGCCAGCACTGGAAAAGTACTAACCTCTGGGGCCAACGTCCTGACTTTC.

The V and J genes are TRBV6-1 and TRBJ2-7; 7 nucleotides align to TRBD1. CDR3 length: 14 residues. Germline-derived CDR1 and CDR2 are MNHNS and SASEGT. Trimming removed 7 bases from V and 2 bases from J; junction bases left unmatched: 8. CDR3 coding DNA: TGTGCCAGCACATGGGCCGGGACAGCCTACGAGCAGTACTTC. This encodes CASTWAGTAYEQYF.

CDR3 bases: TGTGCCAGCACACCGTCGGACAGGGGCACTGAAGCTTTCTTT. It translates to CASTPSDRGTEAFF. The V gene is TRBV27, the J gene TRBJ1-1; 9 nucleotides align to TRBD1. The CDR3 covers 14 residues. Trimming at V came to 7 bases and at J to 4 bases, leaving 7 bases not matched to a gene. Germline-derived CDR1 and CDR2 are MNHEY and SMNVEV (reference sequence).

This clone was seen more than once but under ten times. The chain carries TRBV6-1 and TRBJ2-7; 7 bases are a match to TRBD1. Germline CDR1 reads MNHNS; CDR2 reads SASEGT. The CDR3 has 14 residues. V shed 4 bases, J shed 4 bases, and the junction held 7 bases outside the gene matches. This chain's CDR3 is CASSATGTAYEQYF. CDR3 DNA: TGTGCCAGCAGTGCTACCGGGACAGCTTACGAGCAGTACTTC.

CDR3 sequence reads: CASSGAGNSYNEQFF. The CDR3 DNA reads as TGTGCCAGCAGCGGAGCGGGTAACTCCTACAATGAGCAGTTCTTC. V and J are TRBV11-1 and TRBJ2-1; a possible D gene is TRBD2 (6 bases). Germline V gene data show CDR1 as SGHAT and CDR2 as FQDESV (reference sequence). V was trimmed by 5 bases and J by 0 bases, leaving 11 bases between them. The CDR3 is made up of 15 amino acids.

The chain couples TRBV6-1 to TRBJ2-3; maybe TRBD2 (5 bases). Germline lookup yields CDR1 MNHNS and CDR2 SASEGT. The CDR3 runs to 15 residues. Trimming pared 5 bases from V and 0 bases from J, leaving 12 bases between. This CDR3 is CASSTLAASTDTQYF. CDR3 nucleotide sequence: TGTGCCAGCAGTACCCTAGCAGCTAGCACAGATACGCAGTATTTT.

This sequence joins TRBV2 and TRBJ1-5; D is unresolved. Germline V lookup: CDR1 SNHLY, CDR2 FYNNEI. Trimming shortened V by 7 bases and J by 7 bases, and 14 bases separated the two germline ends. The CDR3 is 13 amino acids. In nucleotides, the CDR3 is TGTGCCAGCATATACTACAGCGGACAGCCCCAGCATTTT. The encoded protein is CASIYYSGQPQHF.